This TCR beta chain was identified during a study of shared clonotypes between healthy human individuals. Study in general: CD4 naive cells filled three plates per donor, CD4 memory three, CD8 naive two and CD8 memory one.

The assay was carried out at the deep level. The method was immunoSEQ multiplex PCR; TCRdb's version includes in-frame clones alone and lacks a portion of them. The data hold more than 90,000 clones, with 67% observed a single time. Trimming removed 2 bases from V and 6 bases from J, with 4 bases in between. This CDR3 has 11 amino acids. Per the germline V gene, CDR1 is GTSNPN and CDR2 is SVGIG (reference sequence). General study results and limits: Generation probability values for non-shared clonotypes were lower than those for clonotypes shared by all four donors. It was anticipated that sequencing depth would influence how many clonotypes donors shared.

Regarding this clone: Antigen specificity is unknown.

The specimen sequenced was memory CD8+ T cells sorted from blood. Subset denoted: CD45RO+ cells pooled with CCR7-negative TemRA cells. The sequence was collected from a man aged 30 to 39 in good health. The J gene is TRBJ2-2, the V gene TRBV30, with no clear D. The CDR3 protein is CAWSFPGELFF. In nucleotides, the CDR3 is TGTGCCTGGAGTTTTCCCGGGGAGCTGTTTTTT.